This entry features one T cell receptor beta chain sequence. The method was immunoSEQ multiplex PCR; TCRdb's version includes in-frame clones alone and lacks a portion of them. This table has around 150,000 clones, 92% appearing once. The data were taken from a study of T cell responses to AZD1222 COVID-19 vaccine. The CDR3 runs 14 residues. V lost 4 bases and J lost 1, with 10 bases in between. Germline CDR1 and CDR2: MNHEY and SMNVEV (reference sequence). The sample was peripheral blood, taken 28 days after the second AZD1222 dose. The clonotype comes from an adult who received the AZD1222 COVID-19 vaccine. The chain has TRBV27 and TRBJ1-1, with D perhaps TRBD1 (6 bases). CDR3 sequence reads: CASSSWTENTEAFF. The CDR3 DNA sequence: TGTGCCAGCAGTTCGTGGACAGAGAACACTGAAGCTTTCTTT.